The rows below give T cell receptor beta chains drawn from one sample of a study of PD-1 blockade in mismatch repair-deficient tumors. Some clones are missing from TCRdb's copy, which holds only in-frame ones; the method was immunoSEQ multiplex PCR. The table includes 120,000 or so clones, approximately 86% detected once. Sequencing was performed on peripheral blood, taken 44 weeks after starting pembrolizumab. The receptor source for this set is an adult with mismatch repair-deficient cancer. Both conserved end residues are part of each CDR3. The D gene is left open where the match is weak. Only some rows state a clone size, as once, few, many or a class for expanded clones.

-,-,13,TRBV28,TRBJ1-1,TGTGCCAGCAGTCCCCTCGTGGGGACTGAAGCTTTCTTT,CASSPLVGTEAFF
-,TRBD2,16,TRBV19,TRBJ2-1,TGTGCCAGTAGTCATAGCGGGAGGGCCTGGGGGAATGAGCAGTTCTTC,CASSHSGRAWGNEQFF
-,TRBD1,22,TRBV9,TRBJ2-2,TGTGCCAGCAGGGCCCCGAAGGGGGCTAGCACCCGCGTAATTCCGAACACCGGGGAGCTGTTTTTT,CASRAPKGASTRVIPNTGELFF
-,-,14,TRBV28,TRBJ2-7,TGTGCCAGCAGGCGGACTTCTATGACCTACGAGCAGTACTTC,CASRRTSMTYEQYF
-,TRBD1,14,TRBV11-2,TRBJ2-1,TGTGCCAGCAGCTTGGTCACAGGGGACAATGAGCAGTTCTTC,CASSLVTGDNEQFF
-,-,13,TRBV19,TRBJ1-5,TGTGCCGGTAGACAGGCGAGCAATCAGCCCCAGCATTTT,CAGRQASNQPQHF
once,TRBD2,16,TRBV5-4,TRBJ2-3,TGTGCCAGCAGCTTAGGAGGACTAGCGGGTGGGGATACGCAGTATTTT,CASSLGGLAGGDTQYF
-,-,12,TRBV30,TRBJ1-2,TGTGCCTGGAGTGAAAGTGACTATGGCTACACCTTC,CAWSESDYGYTF
-,-,14,TRBV5-1,TRBJ2-7,TGCGCCAGCAGCCCAGATTGGGGGTCCTACGAGCAGTACTTC,CASSPDWGSYEQYF
-,-,14,TRBV5-1,TRBJ2-7,TGTGCCAGCAGCTCCTGGGGTATATCGGACGAGCAGTACTTC,CASSSWGISDEQYF
-,TRBD2,14,TRBV28,TRBJ2-7,TGTGCCAGCAGTTTAACCGGGAGGTCCTACGAGCAGTACTTC,CASSLTGRSYEQYF
-,TRBD1,16,TRBV19,TRBJ2-5,TGTGCCAGTAGTCACACCCTGGACAGGGGAGGAGAGACCCAGTACTTC,CASSHTLDRGGETQYF
-,-,13,TRBV10-3,TRBJ1-1,TGTGCCATCAGTGACAGGGGCTACACTGAAGCTTTCTTT,CAISDRGYTEAFF
-,-,16,TRBV7-9,TRBJ2-1,TGTGCCAGCAGCCCCCGGACTGCAAGCTCCTACAATGAGCAGTTCTTC,CASSPRTASSYNEQFF
-,-,16,TRBV6-5,TRBJ2-3,TGTGCCAGCAGTTATGGGTTCTCTTCTAGCACAGATACGCAGTATTTT,CASSYGFSSSTDTQYF
-,-,15,TRBV19,TRBJ2-5,TGTGCCAGTACCCCAGGCCCGGGTGGGGGAGAGACCCAGTACTTC,CASTPGPGGGETQYF
-,-,16,TRBV15,TRBJ2-7,TGTGCCACCAGCAGAGCTCCGGGACGGGAATACTACGAGCAGTACTTC,CATSRAPGREYYEQYF
-,TRBD1,18,TRBV19,TRBJ2-6,TGTGCCAGTAGTAGGGGGACAGGGGTTTACTCTGGGGCCAACGTCCTGACTTTC,CASSRGTGVYSGANVLTF
-,TRBD1,16,TRBV7-9,TRBJ2-5,TGTGCCAGCAGCTATCCGGGACAGGAAGGCCCGGAGACCCAGTACTTC,CASSYPGQEGPETQYF
-,-,14,TRBV6-6,TRBJ1-5,TGTGCCAGCAGTTATAAGGATTTCAATCAGCCCCAGCATTTT,CASSYKDFNQPQHF
once,-,13,TRBV29-1,TRBJ2-3,TGCAGCGTTGAAGAGGGCGGCGGTGATACGCAGTATTTT,CSVEEGGGDTQYF
-,-,13,TRBV7-9,TRBJ2-7,TGTGCCAGCAGCCAAGGACCGTACTACGAGCAGTACTTC,CASSQGPYYEQYF
-,TRBD2,15,TRBV27,TRBJ2-7,TGTGCCAGCAGTATCACACTAGCGGGAGGCTACGAGCAGTACTTC,CASSITLAGGYEQYF
-,TRBD1,16,TRBV5-1,TRBJ2-7,TGCGCCAGCAGCGGAATAGGACAGGGGGCGGTTTACGAGCAGTACTTC,CASSGIGQGAVYEQYF
-,TRBD2,17,TRBV4-1,TRBJ2-1,TGCGCCAGCAGCCAAGATCGGGTACTAGCGGGATATAATGAGCAGTTCTTC,CASSQDRVLAGYNEQFF
once,-,12,TRBV7-2,TRBJ2-2,TGTGCCAGCAGTCCCTACGCCGGGGAGCTGTTTTTT,CASSPYAGELFF
-,TRBD1,16,TRBV5-6,TRBJ2-2,TGTGCCAGCAGCTTGATCGGGACAGGGAACACCGGGGAGCTGTTTTTT,CASSLIGTGNTGELFF
-,-,14,TRBV5-4,TRBJ2-5,TGTGCCAGCAGCTTGGGAAAGGGTTCGGAGACCCAGTACTTC,CASSLGKGSETQYF
-,-,15,TRBV30,TRBJ2-7,TGTGCCTGGAGTGAGGACAGTCCCGTAGGCTACGAGCAGTACTTC,CAWSEDSPVGYEQYF
-,-,13,TRBV28,TRBJ2-1,TGTGCCAGCAGTATATTAATCTCAGGGGAGCAGTTCTTC,CASSILISGEQFF
-,TRBD2,16,TRBV10-3,TRBJ2-1,TGTGCCATCAGTGAAACTCCCAGCGGGAGTGTGGATGAGCAGTTCTTC,CAISETPSGSVDEQFF
-,-,14,TRBV19,TRBJ2-7,TGTGCCAGTAGTATTAGACTAAACTACTACGAGCAGTACTTC,CASSIRLNYYEQYF
-,-,16,TRBV9,TRBJ2-5,TGTGCCAGCAGCCCCCGGATGGTGCGGGCCCAAGAGACCCAGTACTTC,CASSPRMVRAQETQYF
-,-,12,TRBV15,TRBJ2-1,TGTGCCACCAGCGGTCCGTTAGGTGAGCAGTTCTTC,CATSGPLGEQFF
-,TRBD2,16,TRBV11-1,TRBJ2-1,TGTGCCAGCAGCCGACTCGTCGGGAGGGCCGACAATGAGCAGTTCTTC,CASSRLVGRADNEQFF
-,TRBD2,17,TRBV4-3,TRBJ2-1,TGCGCCAGCAGCCAAGATGTGTCTAGCGGGAGGTTACATGAGCAGTTCTTC,CASSQDVSSGRLHEQFF
-,-,15,TRBV6-4,TRBJ2-5,TGTGCCAGCAGCGTACCTAGGGACAAAGCAGAGACCCAGTACTTC,CASSVPRDKAETQYF
-,-,14,TRBV2,TRBJ2-1,TGTGCCAGCAGTGACGAGGGCTCCTACAATGAGCAGTTCTTC,CASSDEGSYNEQFF
-,-,14,TRBV10-2,TRBJ2-3,TGCGCCAGCAGGTCGTTTTGGCAAACAGATACGCAGTATTTT,CASRSFWQTDTQYF
-,-,14,TRBV5-1,TRBJ1-1,TGCGCCAGCAGCGGAGGGGATCAGTACACTGAAGCTTTCTTT,CASSGGDQYTEAFF
-,TRBD2,16,TRBV6-5,TRBJ2-1,TGTGCCAGCAGTTCCGCTTCTAGCGGACTCTACAATGAGCAGTTCTTC,CASSSASSGLYNEQFF
-,-,14,TRBV11-3,TRBJ2-1,TGTGCCAGCAGCCTACCGGGAATCGGCCATGAGCAGTTCTTC,CASSLPGIGHEQFF
-,TRBD1,16,TRBV4-1,TRBJ2-7,TGCGCCAGCAGCCAAGTAAGGGGACAGGGGGCGCAGGAGCAGTACTTC,CASSQVRGQGAQEQYF
-,-,14,TRBV27,TRBJ2-4,TGTGCCAGCAGTTCTTTCATAGCCAAAAACATTCAGTACTTC,CASSSFIAKNIQYF
-,-,13,TRBV7-9,TRBJ1-1,TGTGCCAGCAGCCCAGGAGGGCTGGGCGAAGCTTTCTTT,CASSPGGLGEAFF
-,-,14,TRBV6-6,TRBJ1-3,TGTGCCAGCCGGTTAGGTGGCATCGGAAACACCATATATTTT,CASRLGGIGNTIYF